This TCR beta chain was found in a study of T cells in Graves' hyperthyroidism and ophthalmopathy. CDR3 length: 13 amino acids. The V end lost 4 bases, the J end lost 1 base, and 5 bases lay between the germline ends. Germline CDR1 is SNHLY and CDR2 is FYNNEI. RNA transcripts were the template for amplifying TCR beta CDR3 regions. During a first-round RT-PCR of the TCR CDR3, the HTBI primer set was used. MiXCR was run by TCRdb on the multiplex PCR reads, yielding one entry per CDR3 protein. The sample includes about 840,000 distinct CDR3 sequences, about 38% of them seen just once. This clonotype has at least ten counts.

Sequenced material: blood. This TCR was recovered from a man between 18 and 29 years old with Graves' hyperthyroidism. This chain joins TRBV2 and TRBJ1-5, with no clear D. CDR3 in amino acids: CASSGESNQPQHF. The CDR3 DNA is TGTGCCAGCAGTGGGGAAAGCAATCAGCCCCAGCATTTT.